These 4 T cell receptor beta chains share one sample of origin, sequenced in a study of shared clonotypes between healthy human individuals. The data were produced by immunoSEQ multiplex PCR, yet TCRdb's version contains in-frame clones alone and is incomplete. The sample shows roughly 1 million clones, about 77% of them seen only once. The source material was memory CD4+ T cells sorted from blood. Subset given: CD45RA-negative fraction. Receptor source: a man aged 18-30 years in good health.

The V and J genes are TRBV18 and TRBJ2-1; 9 nucleotides align to TRBD2. The V segment lost 0 bases and the J segment 7 bases; nucleotides outside the gene matches: 10. CDR1 and CDR2 from the germline V gene are KGHSH and LQKENI. This CDR3 comprises 17 residues. The CDR3 coding sequence is TGTGCCAGCTCACCACCGCGGACTAGCGAGTTAGGTAATGAGCAGTTCTTC. Encoded protein: CASSPPRTSELGNEQFF.

CDR3 sequence: CAISRTSNTEAFF. CDR3 DNA: TGTGCCATCTCGAGGACATCCAACACTGAAGCTTTCTTT. V gene TRBV19 combines with J gene TRBJ1-1, with D perhaps TRBD1 (5 bases). This CDR3 has 13 amino acids. V was pared by 10 bases and J by 2 bases, with 14 bases between. Germline CDR1 reads LNHDA; CDR2 reads SQIVND (reference sequence).

The rearrangement links TRBV7-9 to TRBJ2-5; no reliable D call. Trimming pared 5 bases from V and 2 bases from J, leaving 12 bases between. The CDR3 has 14 residues. Germline lookup yields CDR1 SEHNR and CDR2 FQNEAQ (reference sequence). The CDR3, as DNA: TGTGCCAGCAGCGTCGGTCTGCAACAAGAGACCCAGTACTTC. Translation gives CASSVGLQQETQYF.

About this clone: Sequence at one end of the junction differs from germline and may be a read error. The chain carries TRBV13 and TRBJ2-5; 10 nucleotides align to TRBD2. This CDR3 spans 14 amino acids. CDR1 and CDR2 (germline): PRHDT, FYEKMQ (reference sequence). This CDR3 reads CASSSGASGRKAHF. The DNA for the CDR3 is TGTGCCAGCAGCTCCGGGGCTAGCGGGAGAAAAGCGCACTTC.